This is a list of T cell receptor beta chains from one sample in a study of response to subunit inactivated influenza vaccine. TCRdb re-called the RT-PCR reads with MiXCR, one entry per CDR3 protein. Of approximately 730,000 distinct CDR3 sequences listed, approximately 15% are singletons. The sequencing here drew on PBMCs from blood, taken 14 to 15 days before vaccination. The receptor source for this set is a middle-aged man who received an inactivated influenza vaccine. Each CDR3 is given without its conserved first and last residue. D genes are given only for firm matches. The listing skips clone size in some rows; elsewhere it reads once, few, many or a size class.

d_call	clone_size	v_call	cdr3_aa
.	few	TRBV7-2	ASSLVARATNEKLF
TRBD1	many	TRBV7-2	ASSRDRVRTGELF
TRBD1	.	TRBV20-1	SARGSGGGTDTQY
TRBD2	.	TRBV28	ASSPTLAGVFEQY
.	few	TRBV9	ASSRAHNSPLH
.	.	TRBV3-1	ASSQDGGVFHNEQF
TRBD1	few	TRBV11-3	ASSSTGARGETQY
.	many	TRBV7-2	ASSFTGMSYEQY
.	few	TRBV12-3/TRBV12-4	ASRSATEQF
.	few	TRBV5-6	ASSRGPKGEAF